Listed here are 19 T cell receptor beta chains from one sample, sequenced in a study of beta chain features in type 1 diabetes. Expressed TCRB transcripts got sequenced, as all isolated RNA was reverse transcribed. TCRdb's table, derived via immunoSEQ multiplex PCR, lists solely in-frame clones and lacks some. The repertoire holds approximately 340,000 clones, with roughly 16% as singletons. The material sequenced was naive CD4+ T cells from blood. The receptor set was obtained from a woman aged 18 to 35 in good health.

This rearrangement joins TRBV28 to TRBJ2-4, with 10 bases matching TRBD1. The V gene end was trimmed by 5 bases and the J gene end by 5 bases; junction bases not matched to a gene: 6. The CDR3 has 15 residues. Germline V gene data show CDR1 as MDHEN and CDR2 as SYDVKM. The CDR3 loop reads CASSPAGTGENIQYF. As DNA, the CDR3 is TGTGCCAGCAGTCCCGCCGGGACAGGGGAAAACATTCAGTACTTC.

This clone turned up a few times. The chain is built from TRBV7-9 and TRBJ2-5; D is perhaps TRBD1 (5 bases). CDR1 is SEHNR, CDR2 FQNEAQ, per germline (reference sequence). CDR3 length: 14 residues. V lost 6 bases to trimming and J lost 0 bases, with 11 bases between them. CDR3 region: CASSSKGNQETQYF. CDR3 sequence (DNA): TGTGCCAGCAGTTCAAAGGGGAACCAAGAGACCCAGTACTTC.

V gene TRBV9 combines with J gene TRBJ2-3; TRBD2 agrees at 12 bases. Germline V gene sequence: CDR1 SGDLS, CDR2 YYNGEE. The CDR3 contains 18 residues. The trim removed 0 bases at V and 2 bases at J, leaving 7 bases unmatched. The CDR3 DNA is TGTGCCAGCAGCGTAGCTGGTGGACTAGCGGGACCCACAGATACGCAGTATTTT. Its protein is CASSVAGGLAGPTDTQYF. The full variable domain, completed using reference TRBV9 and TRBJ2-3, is DSGVTQTPKHLITATGQRVTLRCSPRSGDLSVYWYQQSLDQGLQFLIQYYNGEERAKGNILERFSAQQFPDLHSELNLSSLELGDSALYFCASSVAGGLAGPTDTQYFGPGTRLTVL.

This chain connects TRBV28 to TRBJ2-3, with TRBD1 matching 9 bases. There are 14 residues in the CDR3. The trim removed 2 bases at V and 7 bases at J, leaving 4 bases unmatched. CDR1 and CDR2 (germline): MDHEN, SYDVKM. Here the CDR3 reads CASSLTGGSYTQYF. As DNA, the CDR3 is TGTGCCAGCAGTTTAACAGGGGGCTCATATACGCAGTATTTT.

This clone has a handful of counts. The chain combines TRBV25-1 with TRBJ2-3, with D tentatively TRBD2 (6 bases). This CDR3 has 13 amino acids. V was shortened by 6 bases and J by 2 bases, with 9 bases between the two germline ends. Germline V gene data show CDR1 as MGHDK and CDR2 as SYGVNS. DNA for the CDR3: TGTGCCAGCAGCGCGGACTACACAGATACGCAGTATTTT. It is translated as CASSADYTDTQYF.

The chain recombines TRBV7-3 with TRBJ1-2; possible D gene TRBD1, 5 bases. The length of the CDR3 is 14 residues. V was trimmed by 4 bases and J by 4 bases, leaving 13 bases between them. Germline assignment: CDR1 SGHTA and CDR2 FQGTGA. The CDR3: CASSSISTVYGYTF. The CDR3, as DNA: TGTGCCAGCAGCTCAATTTCGACAGTCTATGGCTACACCTTC.

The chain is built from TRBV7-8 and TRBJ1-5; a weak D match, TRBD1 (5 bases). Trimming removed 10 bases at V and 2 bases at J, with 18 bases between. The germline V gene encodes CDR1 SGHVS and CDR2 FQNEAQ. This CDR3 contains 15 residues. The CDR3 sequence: CATTTDSSGNQPQHF. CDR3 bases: TGTGCCACCACGACCGACAGTTCGGGCAATCAGCCCCAGCATTTT.

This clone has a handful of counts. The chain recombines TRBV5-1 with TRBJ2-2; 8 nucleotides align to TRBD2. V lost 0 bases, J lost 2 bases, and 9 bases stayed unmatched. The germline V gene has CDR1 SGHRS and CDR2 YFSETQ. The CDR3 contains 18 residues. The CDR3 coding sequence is TGCGCCAGCAGCTTGGTCGTGACTAGCGTGGATAACACCGGGGAGCTGTTTTTT. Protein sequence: CASSLVVTSVDNTGELFF.

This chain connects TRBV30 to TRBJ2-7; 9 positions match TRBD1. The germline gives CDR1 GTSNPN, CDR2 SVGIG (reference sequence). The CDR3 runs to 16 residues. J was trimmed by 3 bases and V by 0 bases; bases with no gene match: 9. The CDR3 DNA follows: TGTGCCTGGAGTGTATTCTCGGGACAGGGAAGCTACGAGCAGTACTTC. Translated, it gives CAWSVFSGQGSYEQYF.

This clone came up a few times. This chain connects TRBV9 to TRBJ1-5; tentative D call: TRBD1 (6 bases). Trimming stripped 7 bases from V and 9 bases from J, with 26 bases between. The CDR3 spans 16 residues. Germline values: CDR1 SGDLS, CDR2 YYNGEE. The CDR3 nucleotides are TGTGCCAGCGGTGGGGGAACAGGGCCCTCCCTAGGGCCCCAGCATTTT. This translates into CASGGGTGPSLGPQHF.

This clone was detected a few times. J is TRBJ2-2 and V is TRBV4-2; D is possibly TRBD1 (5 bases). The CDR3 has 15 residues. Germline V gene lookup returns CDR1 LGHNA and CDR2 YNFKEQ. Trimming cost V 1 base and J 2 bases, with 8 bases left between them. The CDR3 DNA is TGTGCCAGCAGCCAAGGACAGCTCAACACCGGGGAGCTGTTTTTT. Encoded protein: CASSQGQLNTGELFF.

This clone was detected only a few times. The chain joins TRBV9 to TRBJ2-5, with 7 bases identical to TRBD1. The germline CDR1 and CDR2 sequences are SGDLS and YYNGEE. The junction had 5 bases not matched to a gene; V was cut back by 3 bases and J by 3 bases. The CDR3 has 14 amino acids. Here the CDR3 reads CASSARTGKETQYF. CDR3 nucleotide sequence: TGTGCCAGCAGCGCCAGGACAGGAAAAGAGACCCAGTACTTC.

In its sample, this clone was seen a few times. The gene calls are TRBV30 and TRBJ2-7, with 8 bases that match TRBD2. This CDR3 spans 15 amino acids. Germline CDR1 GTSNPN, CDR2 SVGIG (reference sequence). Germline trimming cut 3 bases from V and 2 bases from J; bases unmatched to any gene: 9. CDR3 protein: CAWRRTGGTPYEQYF. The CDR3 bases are TGTGCCTGGAGAAGGACGGGAGGGACTCCCTACGAGCAGTACTTC.

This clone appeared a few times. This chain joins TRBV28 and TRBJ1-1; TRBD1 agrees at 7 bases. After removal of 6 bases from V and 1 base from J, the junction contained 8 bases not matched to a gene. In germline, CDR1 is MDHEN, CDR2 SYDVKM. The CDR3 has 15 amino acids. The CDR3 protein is CASRPETGRNTEAFF. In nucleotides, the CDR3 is TGTGCCAGCAGGCCGGAGACAGGGAGGAACACTGAAGCTTTCTTT.

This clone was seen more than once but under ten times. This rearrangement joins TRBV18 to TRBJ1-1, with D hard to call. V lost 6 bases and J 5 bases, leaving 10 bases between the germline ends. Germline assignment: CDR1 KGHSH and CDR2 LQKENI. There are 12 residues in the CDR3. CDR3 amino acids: CASSPLRTEAFF. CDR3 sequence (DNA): TGTGCCAGCTCCCCTTTGCGGACTGAAGCTTTCTTT. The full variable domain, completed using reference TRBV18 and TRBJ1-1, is NAGVMQNPRHLVRRRGQEARLRCSPMKGHSHVYWYRQLPEEGLKFMVYLQKENIIDESGMPKERFSAEFPKEGPSILRIQQVVRGDSAAYFCASSPLRTEAFFGQGTRLTVV.

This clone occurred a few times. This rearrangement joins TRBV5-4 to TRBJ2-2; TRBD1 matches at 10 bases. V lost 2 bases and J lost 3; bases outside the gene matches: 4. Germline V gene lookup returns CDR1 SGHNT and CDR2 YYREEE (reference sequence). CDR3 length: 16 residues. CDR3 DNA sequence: TGTGCCAGCAGCTTAACCGGGACAGGGGACACCGGGGAGCTGTTTTTT. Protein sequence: CASSLTGTGDTGELFF.

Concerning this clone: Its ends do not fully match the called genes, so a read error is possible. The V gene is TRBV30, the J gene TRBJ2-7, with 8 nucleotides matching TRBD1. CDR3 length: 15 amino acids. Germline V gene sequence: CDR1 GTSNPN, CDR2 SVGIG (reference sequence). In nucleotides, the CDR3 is TGTGCCTGGAGTGTCCGCGGACAGGGTAATCGGCCTTGGAACTTC. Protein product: CAWSVRGQGNRPWNF.

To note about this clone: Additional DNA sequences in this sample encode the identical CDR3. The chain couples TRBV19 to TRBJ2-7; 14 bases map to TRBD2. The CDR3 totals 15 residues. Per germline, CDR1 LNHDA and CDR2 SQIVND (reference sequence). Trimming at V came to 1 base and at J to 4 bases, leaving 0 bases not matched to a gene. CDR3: CASSIGLAGGYEQYF. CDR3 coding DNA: TGTGCCAGTAGTATAGGACTAGCGGGAGGGTACGAGCAGTACTTC.

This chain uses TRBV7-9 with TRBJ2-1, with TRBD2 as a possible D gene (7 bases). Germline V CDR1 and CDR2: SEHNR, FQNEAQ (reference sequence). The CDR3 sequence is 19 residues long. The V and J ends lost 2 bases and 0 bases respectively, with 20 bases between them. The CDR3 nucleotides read TGTGCCAGCAGCTTATACGGAGGGGGGGAGGGGACCTCCTACAATGAGCAGTTCTTC. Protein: CASSLYGGGEGTSYNEQFF.